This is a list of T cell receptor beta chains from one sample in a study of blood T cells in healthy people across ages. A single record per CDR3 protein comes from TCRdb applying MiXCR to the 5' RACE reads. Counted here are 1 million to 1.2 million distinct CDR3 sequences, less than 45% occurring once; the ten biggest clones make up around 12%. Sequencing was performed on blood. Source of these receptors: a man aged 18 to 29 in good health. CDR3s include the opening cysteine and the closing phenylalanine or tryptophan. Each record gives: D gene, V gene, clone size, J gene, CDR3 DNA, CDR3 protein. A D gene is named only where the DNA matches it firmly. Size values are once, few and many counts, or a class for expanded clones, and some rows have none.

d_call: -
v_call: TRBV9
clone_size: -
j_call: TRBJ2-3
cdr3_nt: TGTGCCAGCAGCCACTGGAGGGAGAGCACAGATACGCAGTATTTT
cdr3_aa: CASSHWRESTDTQYF

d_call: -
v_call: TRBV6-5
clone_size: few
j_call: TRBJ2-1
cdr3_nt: TGTGCCAGCAGTTATTCAGTGAGCTCCTACAATGAGCAGTTCTTC
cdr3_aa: CASSYSVSSYNEQFF

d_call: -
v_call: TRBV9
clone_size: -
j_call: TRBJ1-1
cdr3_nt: TGTGCCAGCAGCATGGGACCTGACCGACTTGAAGCTTTCTTT
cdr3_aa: CASSMGPDRLEAFF

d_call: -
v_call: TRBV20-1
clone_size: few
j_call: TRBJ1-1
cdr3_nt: TGCAGTGCTAGAGAGACCGTAAGATTTCCTATGAACACTGAAGCTTTCTTT
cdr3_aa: CSARETVRFPMNTEAFF

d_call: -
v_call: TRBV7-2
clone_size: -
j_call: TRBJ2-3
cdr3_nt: TGTGCCAGCAGCTTACCGGGGTCGGGTACGCAGTATTTT
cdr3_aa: CASSLPGSGTQYF

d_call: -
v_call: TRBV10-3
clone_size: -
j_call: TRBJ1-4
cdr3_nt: TGTGCCGTCAGTGAGTCGGGAGCCCACCATCCCTGCATCGGTGAAAAACTGTTTTTT
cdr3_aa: CAVSESGAHHPCIGEKLFF

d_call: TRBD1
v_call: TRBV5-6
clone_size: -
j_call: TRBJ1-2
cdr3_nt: TGTGCCAGCAGCCACCGGGACAGACCTTACGATGGCTACACCTTC
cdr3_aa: CASSHRDRPYDGYTF

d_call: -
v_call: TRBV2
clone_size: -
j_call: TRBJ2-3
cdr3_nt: TGTGCCAGCAAGGACAGTTCCATTCCAGATACGCAGTATTTT
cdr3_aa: CASKDSSIPDTQYF

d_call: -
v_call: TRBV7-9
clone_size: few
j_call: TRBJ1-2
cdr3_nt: TGTGCCAGCAGCTTCGGACGGTCAGAGGATGGCTACACCTTC
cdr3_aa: CASSFGRSEDGYTF

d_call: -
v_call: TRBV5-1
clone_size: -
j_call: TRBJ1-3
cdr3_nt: TGCGCCAGCAGCCTAGGACCACAGGGTGATGGAAACACCATATATTTT
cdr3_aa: CASSLGPQGDGNTIYF

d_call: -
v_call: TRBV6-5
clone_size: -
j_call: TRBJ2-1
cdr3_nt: TGTGCCAGCAGTTACCTCGGGCAGTCCTACAATGAGCAGTTCTTC
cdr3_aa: CASSYLGQSYNEQFF

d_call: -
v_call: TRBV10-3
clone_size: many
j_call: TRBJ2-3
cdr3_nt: TGTGCCATCAGCGCCTTTCGGACGCCAAAGACAGATACGCAGTATTTT
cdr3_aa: CAISAFRTPKTDTQYF

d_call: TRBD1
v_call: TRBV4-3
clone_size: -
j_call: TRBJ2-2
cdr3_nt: TGCGCCAGCAGCCAAGATTGGCTCAGCGCGGGACAGGGGAACACCGGGGAGCTGTTTTTT
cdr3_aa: CASSQDWLSAGQGNTGELFF

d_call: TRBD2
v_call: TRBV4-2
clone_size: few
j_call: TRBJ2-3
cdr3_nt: TGTGCCAGCAGCCAAGATTCAGCGGGGGATAGCACAGATACGCAGTATTTT
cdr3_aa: CASSQDSAGDSTDTQYF

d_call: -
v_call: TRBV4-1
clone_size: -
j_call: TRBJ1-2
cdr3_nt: TGCGCCAGCAGTGGAAGACTCCCAATCTATGGCTACACCTTC
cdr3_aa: CASSGRLPIYGYTF

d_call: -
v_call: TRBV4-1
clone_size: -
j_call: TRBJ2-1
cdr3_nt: TGCGCCAGCGATCGGGCGGGGAGCTACAATGAGCAGTTCTTC
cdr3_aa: CASDRAGSYNEQFF

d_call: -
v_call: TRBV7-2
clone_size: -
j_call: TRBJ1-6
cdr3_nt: TGTGCCAGCAGCTCCTCGTTTAATAATTCACCCCTCCACTTT
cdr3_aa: CASSSSFNNSPLHF

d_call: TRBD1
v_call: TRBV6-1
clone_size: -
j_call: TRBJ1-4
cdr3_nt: TGTGCCACTGGTGACAGGGTGGATGAAAAACTGTTTTTT
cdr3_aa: CATGDRVDEKLFF

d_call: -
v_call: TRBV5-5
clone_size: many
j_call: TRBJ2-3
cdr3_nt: TGTGCCAGCAGCTTGGCCCCCACAGGGACCACAGATACGCAGTATTTT
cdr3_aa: CASSLAPTGTTDTQYF

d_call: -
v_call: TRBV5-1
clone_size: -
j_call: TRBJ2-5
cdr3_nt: TGCGCCAGCAAACAGAACCAAGAGACCCAGTACTTC
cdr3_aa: CASKQNQETQYF

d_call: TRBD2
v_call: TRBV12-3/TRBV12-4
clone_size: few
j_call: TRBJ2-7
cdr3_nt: TGTGCCAGCAGTTCTAGCGGGCTCCAGTACTTC
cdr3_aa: CASSSSGLQYF

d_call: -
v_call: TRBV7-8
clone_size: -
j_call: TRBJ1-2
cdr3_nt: TGTGCCAGCAGCCACCAAATAATCGGACAAACGAACTTCTATGGCTACACCTTC
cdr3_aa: CASSHQIIGQTNFYGYTF

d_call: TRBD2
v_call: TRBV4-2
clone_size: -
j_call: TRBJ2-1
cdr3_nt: TGTGCCAGCAGCCAAGAGGGATCAAGACTAGCGACAAACAATGAGCAGTTCTTC
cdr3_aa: CASSQEGSRLATNNEQFF

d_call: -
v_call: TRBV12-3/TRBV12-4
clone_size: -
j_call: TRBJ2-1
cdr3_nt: TGTGCCAGCAGTTTAAGACCGACCGGGCAGTTCTTC
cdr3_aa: CASSLRPTGQFF

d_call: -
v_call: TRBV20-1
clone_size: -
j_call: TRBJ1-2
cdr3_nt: TGCAGTGCTTTGGAGGGCAGATACTATGGCTACACCTTC
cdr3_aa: CSALEGRYYGYTF

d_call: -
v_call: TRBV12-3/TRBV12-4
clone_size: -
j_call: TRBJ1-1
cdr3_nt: TGTGCCAGCAGTTTTATTCTCCTGGGGAACACTGAAGCTTTCTTT
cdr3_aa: CASSFILLGNTEAFF

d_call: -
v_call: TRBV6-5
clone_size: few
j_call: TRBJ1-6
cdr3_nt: TGTGCCAGCAGTTACTCTCCTTACGGGGGGAATTCACCCCTCCACTTT
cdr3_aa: CASSYSPYGGNSPLHF

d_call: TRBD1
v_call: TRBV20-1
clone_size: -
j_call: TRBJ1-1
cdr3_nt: TGCAGTGCCTCCCACACCTGGACAGGGGGGAACACTGAAGCTTTCTTT
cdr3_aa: CSASHTWTGGNTEAFF

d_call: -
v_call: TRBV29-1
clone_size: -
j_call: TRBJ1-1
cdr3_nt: TGCAGCGTCACCGGGGAAATGAACACTGAAGCTTTCTTT
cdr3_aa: CSVTGEMNTEAFF

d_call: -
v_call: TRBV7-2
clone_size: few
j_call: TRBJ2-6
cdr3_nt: TGTGCCAGCAGCTTAAAAGGGTCTCCTGGGGCCAACGTCCTGACTTTC
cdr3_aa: CASSLKGSPGANVLTF

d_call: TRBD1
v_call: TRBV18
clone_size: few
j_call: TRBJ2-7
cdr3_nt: TGTGCCAGCTCATGGCCGGGACAGGGAAAATCCTACGAGCAGTACTTC
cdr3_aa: CASSWPGQGKSYEQYF

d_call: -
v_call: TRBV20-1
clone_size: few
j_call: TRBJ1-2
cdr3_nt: TGCAGTGCTAGAGATGGGGCCGCCGCCGCCCCTAACTATGGCTACACCTTC
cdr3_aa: CSARDGAAAAPNYGYTF

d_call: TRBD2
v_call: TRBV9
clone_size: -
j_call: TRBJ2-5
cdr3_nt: TGTGCCAGCAGCGTAATAGCGGGGGAGGCCTTCCAAGAGACCCAGTACTTC
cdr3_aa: CASSVIAGEAFQETQYF

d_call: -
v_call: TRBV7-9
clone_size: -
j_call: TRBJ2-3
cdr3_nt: TGTGCCAGCAGCTTGGGTTTGGCGCCAGATACGCAGTATTTT
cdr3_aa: CASSLGLAPDTQYF

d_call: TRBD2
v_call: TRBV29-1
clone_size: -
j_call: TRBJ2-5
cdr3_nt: TGCAGCGTGAGGGAGGGGTCAGAGACCCAGTACTTC
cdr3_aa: CSVREGSETQYF

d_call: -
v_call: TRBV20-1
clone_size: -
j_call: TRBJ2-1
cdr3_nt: TGCAGTGCTATCGAGGCAGAGTGGGAGACCCAGTTCTTC
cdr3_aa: CSAIEAEWETQFF

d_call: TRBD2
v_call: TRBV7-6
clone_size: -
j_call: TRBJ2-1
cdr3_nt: TGTGCCAGCAGTGCTGGCAGCGGGGGCCACTACAATGAGCAGTTCTTC
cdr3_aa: CASSAGSGGHYNEQFF

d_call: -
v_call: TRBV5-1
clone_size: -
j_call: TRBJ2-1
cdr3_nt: TGCGCCAGCAGCTTGGATCCCACTTGGGGGTCCAATGAGCAGTTCTTC
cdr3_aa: CASSLDPTWGSNEQFF

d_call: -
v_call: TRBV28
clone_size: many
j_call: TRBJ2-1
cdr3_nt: TGTGCCAGCAGCTCCTTCGACGGACGCTCCTACAATGAGCAGTTCTTC
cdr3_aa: CASSSFDGRSYNEQFF

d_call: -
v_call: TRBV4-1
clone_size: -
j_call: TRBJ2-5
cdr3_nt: TGCGCCAGCAGCCAAATGGAGGGGGGAGAGACCCAGTACTTC
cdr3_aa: CASSQMEGGETQYF

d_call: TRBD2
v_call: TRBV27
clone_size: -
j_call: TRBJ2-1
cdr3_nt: TGTGCCAGCACCAGCGGGAGCTCCTACAATGAGCAGTTCTTC
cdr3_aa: CASTSGSSYNEQFF

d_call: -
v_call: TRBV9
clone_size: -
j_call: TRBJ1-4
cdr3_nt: TGTGCCAGCAGCGTAGGGGCAGTGGATGGCGAAAAACTGTTTTTT
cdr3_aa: CASSVGAVDGEKLFF